The rows below give T cell receptor beta chains drawn from one sample of a study of long-term antiretroviral therapy in people with HIV. The data were produced by immunoSEQ multiplex PCR, yet TCRdb's version contains in-frame clones alone and is incomplete. The table records 30,000 to 40,000 clones, around four fifths of them present only once. Sequencing used unsorted PBMCs, obtained 0.4 years before starting antiretroviral therapy. These receptors all come from a man younger than 35 with HIV. The CDR3 runs from the conserved cysteine through the conserved F or W. Each record gives: clone size, J gene, V gene, D gene, CDR3 protein, CDR3 DNA. D genes are given only for firm matches. The size field is filled for only some rows; it gives once, few, many or a size class.

>NA|TRBJ2-2|TRBV19|TRBD2
CASSRGGGAGELFF
TGTGCCAGTAGTAGAGGCGGGGGGGCGGGGGAGCTGTTTTTT
>NA|TRBJ2-5|TRBV6-5|NA
CASSYGAEETQYF
TGTGCCAGCAGTTACGGGGCAGAAGAGACCCAGTACTTC
>NA|TRBJ1-5|TRBV9|NA
CASSAGGVSNQPQHF
TGTGCCAGCAGCGCGGGGGGGGTTAGCAATCAGCCCCAGCATTTT
>NA|TRBJ2-7|TRBV30|NA
CAWSLGPRGQYF
TGTGCCTGGAGTCTCGGACCCCGAGGGCAGTACTTC
>NA|TRBJ2-4|TRBV5-6|NA
CASTRDDGIQYF
TGTGCCAGCACCCGGGACGACGGCATTCAGTACTTC
>few|TRBJ1-4|TRBV14|NA
CASSQRVKLFF
TGTGCCAGCAGCCAGAGAGTAAAACTGTTTTTT
>few|TRBJ2-7|TRBV21-1|NA
CASSNRPCSEQYF
TGTGCCAGCAGCAACCGCCCTTGCTCCGAGCAGTACTTC
>NA|TRBJ2-1|TRBV7-9|NA
CASSSSVGGVVGNEQFF
TGTGCCAGCAGCTCGTCTGTGGGGGGCGTTGTAGGCAATGAGCAGTTCTTC
>NA|TRBJ1-1|TRBV29-1|TRBD1
CSVLGQGSTEAFF
TGCAGCGTACTAGGACAGGGATCCACTGAAGCTTTCTTT
>NA|TRBJ2-1|TRBV29-1|NA
CSVVWQINNEQFF
TGCAGCGTTGTTTGGCAGATCAACAATGAGCAGTTCTTC
>NA|TRBJ1-3|TRBV6-1|NA
CASSEARDYLSGNTIYF
TGTGCCAGCAGTGAAGCGCGGGATTACCTCTCTGGAAACACCATATATTTT
>NA|TRBJ2-2|TRBV4-1|NA
CASSQARKGNTGELFF
TGCGCCAGCAGCCAAGCTCGGAAGGGGAACACCGGGGAGCTGTTTTTT
>NA|TRBJ2-1|TRBV5-8|NA
CASSLGASSYNEQFF
TGTGCCAGCAGCTTGGGAGCGAGCTCCTACAATGAGCAGTTCTTC
>NA|TRBJ1-2|TRBV7-2|NA
CASSLTPPTTNYGYTF
TGTGCCAGCAGCTTAACCCCCCCCACAACTAACTATGGCTACACCTTC
>NA|TRBJ2-1|TRBV7-9|NA
CASSLVGYYNEQFF
TGTGCCAGCAGCTTAGTCGGGTACTACAATGAGCAGTTCTTC
>NA|TRBJ2-7|TRBV19|TRBD2
CASRTGGGLSEQYF
TGTGCCAGTAGGACGGGGGGTGGTCTTTCTGAGCAGTACTTC
>NA|TRBJ1-1|TRBV27|NA
CASSLAGDTEAFF
TGTGCCAGCAGTCTCGCGGGGGACACTGAAGCTTTCTTT
>NA|TRBJ2-7|TRBV7-9|NA
CASSLQVQSYEQYF
TGTGCCAGCAGCTTACAAGTACAGTCCTACGAGCAGTACTTC
>NA|TRBJ2-5|TRBV28|TRBD1
CASRPGQGDEETQYF
TGTGCCAGCAGGCCGGGACAGGGCGACGAAGAGACCCAGTACTTC
>NA|TRBJ2-6|TRBV28|NA
CASSSMGANVLTF
TGTGCCAGCAGTTCCATGGGGGCCAACGTCCTGACTTTC
>NA|TRBJ2-5|TRBV2|NA
CASSERHSVQYF
TGTGCCAGCAGTGAAAGACACTCCGTCCAGTACTTC
>NA|TRBJ1-5|TRBV5-4|NA
CASSGDSSNQPQHF
TGTGCCAGCAGCGGTGACAGTAGCAATCAGCCCCAGCATTTT
>NA|TRBJ2-2|TRBV29-1|NA
CSVGGRGDDGELFF
TGCAGCGTTGGAGGCAGGGGCGACGACGGGGAGCTGTTTTTT
>NA|TRBJ2-1|TRBV19|NA
CASKKDHLSYNEQFF
TGTGCCAGTAAAAAGGACCATCTCTCCTACAATGAGCAGTTCTTC
>once|TRBJ1-2|TRBV6-1|NA
CASSFDRSPYGYTF
TGTGCCAGCAGCTTCGACAGGTCTCCCTATGGCTACACCTTC
>NA|TRBJ2-7|TRBV27|TRBD2
CASRGLAFSYEQYF
TGTGCCAGCAGAGGACTAGCCTTCTCCTACGAGCAGTACTTC
>NA|TRBJ1-1|TRBV29-1|TRBD1
CSVEVTGTGVIEAFF
TGCAGCGTTGAAGTTACGGGGACAGGGGTCATTGAAGCTTTCTTT